A single sample gave rise to the 30 T cell receptor beta chains below, sequenced in a study of T cell changes during pregnancy in multiple sclerosis. Profiled with immunoSEQ multiplex PCR; TCRdb holds only in-frame clones, not every one. The table shows roughly 15,000 clones, with around four fifths occurring only once. The source was CD8+ T cells from peripheral blood mononuclear cells, collected in the second trimester of pregnancy. Receptors originate from a female donor in good health, enrolled as a control in a pregnancy study.

This sequence joins TRBV11-2 and TRBJ1-1; TRBD1 might be the D (6 bases). Trimming removed 4 bases from V and 1 base from J, with 7 bases in between. The CDR3 loop spans 13 amino acids. CDR1 and CDR2 (germline): SGHAT, FQNNGV. This chain's CDR3 is CASSSDRNTEAFF. The CDR3 region has the DNA TGTGCCAGCAGCTCGGACAGGAACACTGAAGCTTTCTTT.

The chain joins TRBV27 to TRBJ1-6; TRBD1 matches 7 bases. The germline gives CDR1 MNHEY, CDR2 SMNVEV (reference sequence). The ends lost 2 bases at V and 9 bases at J; junction bases unmatched: 4. The CDR3 runs 14 residues. CDR3 sequence (DNA): TGTGCCAGCAGTTTAGGACAGGCCTTTTCACCCCTCCACTTT. Amino acid sequence: CASSLGQAFSPLHF.

The V gene is TRBV27, the J gene TRBJ2-2, with unresolved D. Germline assignment: CDR1 MNHEY and CDR2 SMNVEV (reference sequence). Trimming took 5 bases from V and 2 from J, leaving 12 bases between them. The CDR3 runs 15 residues. DNA of the CDR3: TGTGCCAGCAGTCACATTCTCGAAAACACCGGGGAGCTGTTTTTT. Protein sequence: CASSHILENTGELFF.

This clone is a singleton in its sample. The V gene is TRBV5-6, the J gene TRBJ1-4; weak D call: TRBD1 (5 bases). In germline, CDR1 is SGHDT, CDR2 YYEEEE. This CDR3 contains 16 residues. V dropped 3 bases and J dropped 8 bases, with 20 bases sitting between them. CDR3 nucleotide sequence: TGTGCCAGCAGCTGGGGCCAGGACCAGGCGTTAGAAAAACTGTTTTTT. It specifies CASSWGQDQALEKLFF.

The CDR3 DNA reads TGCGCCAGCAGCCAAAGGGCGGGGGTCCCCTACGAGCAGTACTTC. Translating gives CASSQRAGVPYEQYF. The chain employs TRBV4-3 and TRBJ2-7; the match to TRBD2 covers 7 bases. V trimming: 2 bases; J trimming: 2 bases; junction bases outside the gene matches: 6. CDR3 size: 15 residues. The germline V gene has CDR1 LGHNA and CDR2 YSLEER.

The chain has TRBV11-2 and TRBJ2-3, with D maybe TRBD2 (5 bases). V lost 6 bases and J 5 bases, leaving 18 bases between the germline ends. CDR1 is SGHAT, CDR2 FQNNGV, per germline. CDR3 length: 15 amino acids. DNA for the CDR3: TGTGCCAGCAGTACGGGATTGGGCGGAGGAGATACGCAGTATTTT. It codes for CASSTGLGGGDTQYF.

By sample share, this clone is medium-sized. The V call is TRBV2, the J call TRBJ2-7; D may be TRBD1 (5 bases). V lost 7 bases, J lost 7 bases, and 14 bases lay in between. Germline CDR1 SNHLY, CDR2 FYNNEI. This CDR3 has 12 residues. CDR3 nucleotide sequence: TGTGCCAGCATGGGAACAGGCCAGGAGCAGTACTTC. This gives the protein CASMGTGQEQYF.

The V and J genes are TRBV7-9 and TRBJ2-1; 7 nucleotides match TRBD1. Germline assignment: CDR1 SEHNR and CDR2 FQNEAQ (reference sequence). The V gene end was trimmed by 1 base and the J gene end by 10 bases; junction bases not matched to a gene: 4. This CDR3 comprises 13 residues. CDR3 sequence: CASSLGQGIEQFF. In DNA form, the CDR3 reads TGTGCCAGCAGCTTAGGACAGGGTATCGAGCAGTTCTTC.

J is TRBJ1-2 and V is TRBV27; 7 nucleotides line up with TRBD1. In germline, CDR1 is MNHEY, CDR2 SMNVEV (reference sequence). J was trimmed by 0 bases and V by 5 bases; bases with no gene match: 3. The CDR3 consists of 14 residues. In DNA, the CDR3 is TGTGCCAGCAGTACCGGACAGGCTAACTATGGCTACACCTTC. Its protein product is CASSTGQANYGYTF.

The genes are TRBV6-5 and TRBJ1-1; D perhaps matches TRBD1 (5 bases). Germline V gene sequence: CDR1 MNHEY, CDR2 SVGAGI. With 8 bases removed from V and 1 base from J, the gap between germline ends came to 11 bases. CDR3 length: 13 amino acids. The CDR3 here is CASHPTENTEAFF. In DNA, the CDR3 is TGTGCCAGCCATCCGACAGAGAACACTGAAGCTTTCTTT.

J is TRBJ2-1 and V is TRBV6-4; 11 bases are shared with TRBD2. The CDR3 spans 18 residues. V was pared by 3 bases and J by 0 bases, with 7 bases of the junction left unmatched. The germline CDR1 and CDR2 sequences are MRHNA and SNTAGT. As DNA, the CDR3 is TGTGCCAGCAGTGAGTTTAGCGGGGGGGGGAGCTCCTACAATGAGCAGTTCTTC. Translation gives CASSEFSGGGSSYNEQFF.

This clone has a single count. The genes are TRBV4-2 and TRBJ1-6; no firm D call. The CDR3 has 14 residues. Germline loops: CDR1 LGHNA, CDR2 YNFKEQ. Trimming removed 3 bases at V and 7 bases at J, with 10 bases between. CDR3 sequence (DNA): TGTGCCAGCAGCCATCCCGGTGCCAATTCACCCCTCCACTTT. Translated: CASSHPGANSPLHF.

The chain has TRBV14 and TRBJ1-2; D is undetermined. CDR3 length: 16 amino acids. The germline V and J ends were trimmed by 3 bases and 8 bases, with 22 bases remaining between them. Germline V gene sequence: CDR1 SGHDN, CDR2 FVKESK. CDR3 region: CASSHFREHDGWGYTF. CDR3 bases: TGTGCCAGCAGCCACTTCCGGGAGCACGATGGATGGGGCTACACCTTC.

The rearrangement uses TRBV18 and TRBJ1-4, with D perhaps matching TRBD1 (6 bases). V lost 4 bases and J lost 3, with 30 bases in between. CDR1 KGHSH and CDR2 LQKENI come from the germline V gene. The CDR3 runs 21 residues. The CDR3 DNA sequence: TGTGCCAGCTCACGAGCGACGGGGGGACATTATGTTGAGGCAGCTAATGAAAAACTGTTTTTT. Its translation: CASSRATGGHYVEAANEKLFF.

The rearrangement links TRBV7-9 to TRBJ2-4; D gene ambiguous. CDR3 size: 14 residues. Trimming took off 5 bases at V and 0 bases at J, with 8 bases between the two ends. In germline, CDR1 is SEHNR, CDR2 FQNEAQ (reference sequence). The CDR3 nucleotides read TGTGCCAGCAGCAAAGAACTAGCCAAAAACATTCAGTACTTC. It codes for CASSKELAKNIQYF. The full variable domain, in which reference TRBV7-9 and TRBJ2-4 provide the parts outside the CDR3, is DTGVSQNPRHKITKRGQNVTFRCDPISEHNRLYWYRQTLGQGPEFLTYFQNEAQLEKSRLLSDRFSAERPKGSFSTLEIQRTEQGDSAMYLCASSKELAKNIQYFGAGTRLSVL.

The V and J genes are TRBV28 and TRBJ1-4, with D possibly TRBD1 on 5 matching bases. CDR3 length equals 13 residues. Germline lookup yields CDR1 MDHEN and CDR2 SYDVKM. V dropped 5 bases and J dropped 8 bases, with 12 bases sitting between them. The CDR3 bases are TGTGCCAGCAGTCCCCCGGGGGTGGAAAAACTGTTTTTT. Translated, it gives CASSPPGVEKLFF.

The chain employs TRBV27 and TRBJ1-1; 7 bases fit TRBD1. J was trimmed by 1 base and V by 4 bases; bases with no gene match: 3. CDR3 size: 14 residues. Germline CDR1 is MNHEY and CDR2 is SMNVEV (reference sequence). The DNA for the CDR3 is TGTGCCAGCAGTTCGAACAGGGGGAACACTGAAGCTTTCTTT. Translating it yields CASSSNRGNTEAFF.

The CDR3 nucleotides read TGTGCCAGCAGCGACTTCCGAGGCTTACATCAGCCCCAGCATTTT. Amino acids: CASSDFRGLHQPQHF. J is TRBJ1-5 and V is TRBV4-2; D unresolved. Trimming removed 5 bases at V and 5 bases at J, with 16 bases between. The CDR3 extends over 15 amino acids. CDR1 LGHNA and CDR2 YNFKEQ come from the germline V gene.

The chain joins TRBV4-3 to TRBJ1-1; no reliable D call. The V end lost 1 base, the J end lost 6 bases, and 12 bases lay between the germline ends. This CDR3 has 14 amino acids. The V gene's germline CDR1 is LGHNA and CDR2 YSLEER. The CDR3: CASSQGLTDAEAFF. CDR3 DNA: TGCGCCAGCAGCCAAGGGTTGACTGACGCTGAAGCTTTCTTT.

This clone is deemed large. The chain carries TRBV5-1 and TRBJ1-1; D gene unclear. The V and J ends lost 4 bases and 3 bases respectively, with 13 bases between them. CDR1 is SGHRS and CDR2 is YFSETQ in the germline V gene. The CDR3 consists of 14 residues. CDR3 coding DNA: TGCGCCAGCAGCGGGGAGGCGTCCGACACTGAAGCTTTCTTT. Translating gives CASSGEASDTEAFF. Drawing the rest from reference TRBV5-1 and TRBJ1-1, the complete variable domain is KAGVTQTPRYLIKTRGQQVTLSCSPISGHRSVSWYQQTPGQGLQFLFEYFSETQRNKGNFPGRFSGRQFSNSRSEMNVSTLELGDSALYLCASSGEASDTEAFFGQGTRLTVV.

In its sample, this clone is medium-sized. The V call is TRBV9, the J call TRBJ2-7; D is undetermined. V was clipped by 2 bases and J by 6 bases, with 21 bases between them. Germline V gene data show CDR1 as SGDLS and CDR2 as YYNGEE. This CDR3 spans 16 amino acids. In nucleotides, the CDR3 is TGTGCCAGCAGCGTTAGCCCTTGCACAACTTACTGCGAGCAGTACTTC. Amino acids: CASSVSPCTTYCEQYF. Complete variable domain (other parts from reference TRBV9 and TRBJ2-7): DSGVTQTPKHLITATGQRVTLRCSPRSGDLSVYWYQQSLDQGLQFLIQYYNGEERAKGNILERFSAQQFPDLHSELNLSSLELGDSALYFCASSVSPCTTYCEQYFGPGTRLTVT.

The chain combines TRBV4-3 with TRBJ2-5; 16 bases are a match to TRBD2. The CDR3 runs 21 residues. CDR1 is LGHNA, CDR2 YSLEER, per germline. V gave up 0 bases and J gave up 5 bases; unmatched junction bases: 15. CDR3 in DNA: TGCGCCAGCAGCCAAGATCGCCCTTCCGGGACTAGCGGGGGGGCCGGGGAGACCCAGTACTTC. Translation gives CASSQDRPSGTSGGAGETQYF.

The gene calls are TRBV4-3 and TRBJ2-3, with TRBD2 matching 12 bases. Germline loops: CDR1 LGHNA, CDR2 YSLEER. This CDR3 has 15 amino acids. The J segment lost 6 bases and the V segment lost 4 bases, leaving 5 bases of the junction unmatched. The CDR3 protein is CASSPGLAGRDTQYF. CDR3 in DNA: TGCGCCAGCAGCCCCGGACTAGCGGGGAGGGATACGCAGTATTTT.

This chain links TRBV5-1 with TRBJ2-7, with 12 positions matching TRBD1. The germline CDR1 and CDR2 sequences are SGHRS and YFSETQ. The ends lost 3 bases at V and 3 bases at J; junction bases unmatched: 4. The CDR3 has 15 amino acids. The CDR3 DNA reads TGCGCCAGCAGCTCGGGGACAGGGGGCAACTACGAGCAGTACTTC. The encoded protein is CASSSGTGGNYEQYF.

This chain connects TRBV7-2 to TRBJ1-1; the D is unclear. This CDR3 is 14 amino acids long. The V and J ends lost 1 base and 8 bases respectively, with 14 bases between them. Germline CDR1 is SGHTA and CDR2 is FQGNSA. DNA of the CDR3: TGTGCCAGCAGCTTAGTTCAGTCTACGGGGGAAGCTTTCTTT. This translates into CASSLVQSTGEAFF.

As concerns this clone: At one of its ends the junction is not consistent with the germline gene, which may arise from a read error. V is TRBV7-2 and J is TRBJ1-1; D might be TRBD1 (5 bases). CDR3 length equals 14 residues. The germline gives CDR1 SGHTA, CDR2 FQGNSA. The CDR3 DNA reads TGTGCCAGCAGCACGGGACTGTCGAACACTGCAGCTTTCTTT. It encodes CASSTGLSNTAAFF.

V gene TRBV2 combines with J gene TRBJ1-3, with 7 bases lining up with TRBD1. The CDR3 totals 15 residues. CDR1 and CDR2 (germline): SNHLY, FYNNEI. V shed 6 bases, J shed 2 bases, and the junction held 7 bases outside the gene matches. CDR3 loop: CASSDRERAGNTIYF. In nucleotides, the CDR3 is TGTGCCAGCAGCGACAGGGAAAGGGCTGGAAACACCATATATTTT.

Within the sample, this clone is medium-sized. The rearrangement uses TRBV7-8 and TRBJ2-7; no firm D call. Germline V lookup: CDR1 SGHVS, CDR2 FQNEAQ. The V gene lost 5 bases and the J gene lost 0 bases, with 14 bases spanning the gap. The CDR3 is 15 residues long. CDR3 sequence: CASSPLGGDSYEQYF. In DNA, the CDR3 is TGTGCCAGCAGCCCCCTCGGCGGCGACTCCTACGAGCAGTACTTC.

This chain joins TRBV6-1 and TRBJ2-7, with D perhaps matching TRBD1 (5 bases). In germline, CDR1 is MNHNS, CDR2 SASEGT. CDR3 length equals 13 residues. The V end was cut by 2 bases, the J end by 2 bases, with 7 bases between. The CDR3 coding sequence is TGTGCCAGCAGTGAACAGGGAACCTACGAGCAGTACTTC. Translated, it gives CASSEQGTYEQYF.

The J gene is TRBJ1-2, the V gene TRBV12-5; 7 bases agree with TRBD1. CDR3 length: 15 residues. CDR1 and CDR2 from the germline V gene are LGHNT and FRNRAP. V lost 5 bases and J lost 4; bases outside the gene matches: 10. The CDR3 coding sequence is TGTGCTAGTGGTAGAGACAGGGTTGAGAGCTATGGCTACACCTTC. It yields the protein CASGRDRVESYGYTF.